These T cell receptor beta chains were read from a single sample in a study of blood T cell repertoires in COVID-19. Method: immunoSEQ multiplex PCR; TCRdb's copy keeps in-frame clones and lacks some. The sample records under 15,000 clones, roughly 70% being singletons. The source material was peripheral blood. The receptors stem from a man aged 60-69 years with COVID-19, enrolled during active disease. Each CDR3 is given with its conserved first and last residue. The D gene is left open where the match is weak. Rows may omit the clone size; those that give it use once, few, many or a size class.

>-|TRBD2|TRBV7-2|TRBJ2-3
CASSLVWASGMTDTQYF
TGTGCCAGCAGCTTAGTATGGGCTAGCGGGATGACAGATACGCAGTATTTT
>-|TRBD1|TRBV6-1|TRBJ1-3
CASSARDRVPGNTIYF
TGTGCCAGCAGTGCCCGGGACAGGGTGCCTGGAAACACCATATATTTT
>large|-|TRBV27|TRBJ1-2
CASSLSLEGRSGYTF
TGTGCCAGCAGTTTATCGTTGGAGGGGCGCAGTGGCTACACCTTC
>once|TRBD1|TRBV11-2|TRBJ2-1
CASSPWGQGAKNEQFF
TGTGCCAGCAGCCCCTGGGGACAGGGGGCCAAGAATGAGCAGTTCTTC
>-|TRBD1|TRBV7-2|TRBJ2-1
CASSVRQGTGNEQFF
TGTGCCAGCAGCGTAAGACAGGGAACGGGCAATGAGCAGTTCTTC
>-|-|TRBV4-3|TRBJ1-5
CASSQEWGGNQPQHF
TGCGCCAGCAGCCAAGAATGGGGGGGGAATCAGCCCCAGCATTTT
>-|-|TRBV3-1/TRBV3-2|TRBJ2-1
CASSTWTGSGNEQFF
TGTGCCAGCAGCACCTGGACGGGGTCAGGTAATGAGCAGTTCTTC
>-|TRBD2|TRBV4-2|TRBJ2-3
CASSRTSGDLTDTQYF
TGTGCCAGCAGCCGGACTAGCGGAGATCTAACGGATACGCAGTATTTT
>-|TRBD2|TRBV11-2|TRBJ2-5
CASSLGLAETQYF
TGTGCCAGCAGCTTAGGACTAGCGGAGACCCAGTACTTC
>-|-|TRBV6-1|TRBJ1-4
CASSLRGTNEKLFF
TGTGCCAGCAGCCTCAGGGGAACTAATGAAAAACTGTTTTTT
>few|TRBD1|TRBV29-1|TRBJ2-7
CSVQGQGTYEQYF
TGCAGCGTTCAAGGACAGGGAACCTACGAGCAGTACTTC
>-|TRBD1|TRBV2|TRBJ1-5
CASSGYRGHQPQHF
TGTGCCAGCAGTGGATACAGGGGGCACCAGCCCCAGCATTTT
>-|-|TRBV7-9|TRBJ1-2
CASSFEDSYCTF
TGTGCCAGCAGCTTCGAGGACAGTTACTGCACCTTC
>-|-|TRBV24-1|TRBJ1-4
CATTGGRGARTEKLFF
TGTGCCACCACGGGGGGTCGGGGGGCTCGGACTGAAAAACTGTTTTTT
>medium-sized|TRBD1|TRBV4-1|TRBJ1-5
CASSQEIAQGYQPQHF
TGCGCCAGCAGCCAAGAAATAGCACAGGGGTATCAGCCCCAGCATTTT
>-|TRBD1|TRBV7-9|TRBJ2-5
CASSQGQGFQETQYF
TGTGCCAGCAGCCAGGGACAGGGTTTCCAAGAGACCCAGTACTTC
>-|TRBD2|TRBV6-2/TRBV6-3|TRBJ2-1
CASSYETSGPYNEQFF
TGTGCCAGCAGTTACGAGACTAGCGGGCCCTACAATGAGCAGTTCTTC
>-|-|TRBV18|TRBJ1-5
CASSTGRPSNQPQHF
TGTGCCAGCTCAACCGGGAGACCTAGCAATCAGCCCCAGCATTTT
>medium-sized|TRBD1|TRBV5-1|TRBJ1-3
CASSDPGGSGNTIYF
TGCGCCAGCAGCGACCCAGGGGGTTCTGGAAACACCATATATTTT
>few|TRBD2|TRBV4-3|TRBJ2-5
CASSLGDGTRRETQYF
TGCGCCAGCAGCCTGGGGGACGGGACTAGGAGGGAGACCCAGTACTTC
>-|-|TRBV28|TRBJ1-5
CASRAGQYSNQPQHF
TGTGCCAGCAGGGCCGGACAGTATAGCAATCAGCCCCAGCATTTT
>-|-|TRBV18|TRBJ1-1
CASSPRRGGNTEAFF
TGTGCCAGCTCACCCCGGCGGGGCGGGAACACTGAAGCTTTCTTT
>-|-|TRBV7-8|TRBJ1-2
CASSLARGVDGYTF
TGTGCCAGCAGCTTAGCTCGGGGGGTAGATGGCTACACCTTC
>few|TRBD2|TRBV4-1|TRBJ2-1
CASSQDSGGLPVREQFF
TGCGCCAGCAGCCAGGATAGCGGGGGGCTTCCCGTGAGGGAGCAGTTCTTC
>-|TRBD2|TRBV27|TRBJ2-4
CASSRLVGRAEDKNIQYF
TGTGCCAGCAGCCGCCTGGTCGGGAGGGCCGAGGACAAAAACATTCAGTACTTC
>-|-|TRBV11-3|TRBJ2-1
CASSLDALRTGYNEQFF
TGTGCCAGCAGCTTAGATGCGCTGCGGACTGGGTACAATGAGCAGTTCTTC
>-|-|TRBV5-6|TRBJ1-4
CASSLGGPNEKLFF
TGTGCCAGCAGCTTGGGGGGCCCTAATGAAAAACTGTTTTTT
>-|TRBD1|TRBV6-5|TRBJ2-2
CASTQTGWAGELFF
TGTGCCAGCACGCAGACAGGGTGGGCCGGGGAGCTGTTTTTT
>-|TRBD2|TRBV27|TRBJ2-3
CASSPSSWTSGGRADTQYF
TGTGCCAGCAGTCCCTCCTCGTGGACTAGCGGGGGGAGGGCAGATACGCAGTATTTT
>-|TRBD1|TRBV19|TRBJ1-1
CASSPTGGADTEAFF
TGTGCCAGTAGCCCGACAGGGGGCGCCGACACTGAAGCTTTCTTT
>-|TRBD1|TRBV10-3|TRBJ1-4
CAIRQDRGNEKLFF
TGTGCCATCAGGCAGGACAGGGGGAATGAAAAACTGTTTTTT
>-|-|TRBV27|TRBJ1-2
CASRSGWGYTF
TGTGCCAGCAGATCGGGGTGGGGCTACACCTTC
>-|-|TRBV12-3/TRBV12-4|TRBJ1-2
CASSLTGYGYTF
TGTGCCAGCAGTTTGACGGGATATGGCTACACCTTC
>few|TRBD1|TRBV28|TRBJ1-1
CASSSPRQGNTEAFF
TGTGCCAGCAGTTCACCGAGACAGGGGAACACTGAAGCTTTCTTT
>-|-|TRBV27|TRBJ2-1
CASSQDQTSSYNEQFF
TGTGCCAGCAGTCAAGACCAGACTAGCTCCTACAATGAGCAGTTCTTC
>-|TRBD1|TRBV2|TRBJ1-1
CASRGQLLPPNTEAFF
TGTGCCAGCAGGGGACAGCTACTACCTCCGAACACTGAAGCTTTCTTT
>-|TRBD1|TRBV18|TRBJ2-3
CASSSDREDTQYF
TGTGCCAGCTCATCGGACAGGGAAGATACGCAGTATTTT
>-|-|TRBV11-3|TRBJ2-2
CASSLTGRVRGGELFF
TGTGCCAGCAGCTTAACCGGCAGGGTCAGAGGCGGGGAGCTGTTTTTT
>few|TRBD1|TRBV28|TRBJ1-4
CASEGAGLPNEKLFF
TGTGCCAGCGAGGGGGCCGGACTTCCGAATGAAAAACTGTTTTTT
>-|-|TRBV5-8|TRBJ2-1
CASSLGPVQALPYNEQFF
TGTGCCAGCAGCTTAGGCCCCGTACAGGCTTTACCCTACAATGAGCAGTTCTTC
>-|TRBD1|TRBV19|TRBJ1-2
CASSRGQADYGYTF
TGTGCCAGTAGTAGAGGACAGGCGGACTATGGCTACACCTTC
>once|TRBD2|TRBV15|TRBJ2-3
CATSGVSGRANTDTQYF
TGTGCCACCAGCGGAGTTAGCGGGAGGGCCAACACAGATACGCAGTATTTT
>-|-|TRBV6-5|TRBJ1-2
CASSYDRSMANTF
TGTGCCAGCAGTTACGACAGATCTATGGCTAACACCTTC
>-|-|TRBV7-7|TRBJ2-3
CASSLLSGRTDTQYF
TGTGCTAGCAGCTTACTGTCAGGGCGGACAGATACGCAGTATTTT
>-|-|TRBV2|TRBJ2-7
CASSVEYEQYF
TGTGCCAGCAGCGTAGAATACGAGCAGTACTTC
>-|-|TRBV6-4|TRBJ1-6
CASSDEHGVASPLHF
TGTGCCAGCAGTGACGAACATGGAGTTGCTTCACCCCTCCACTTT
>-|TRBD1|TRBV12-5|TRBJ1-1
CASAGTGVMNTEAFF
TGTGCTAGCGCCGGGACAGGGGTAATGAACACTGAAGCTTTCTTT
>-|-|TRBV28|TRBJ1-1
CASSSNTEAFF
TGTGCCAGCAGTTCTAACACTGAAGCTTTCTTT
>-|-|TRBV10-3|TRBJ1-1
CAISESGRVGNTEAFF
TGTGCCATCAGTGAGTCCGGGAGGGTTGGGAACACTGAAGCTTTCTTT
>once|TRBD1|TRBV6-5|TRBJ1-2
CVSRFQGAYGYTF
TGTGTCAGCAGATTCCAGGGGGCTTATGGCTACACCTTC
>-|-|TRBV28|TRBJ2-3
CASRGGAGDTQYF
TGTGCCAGCAGGGGGGGAGCGGGCGATACGCAGTATTTT
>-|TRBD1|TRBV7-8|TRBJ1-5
CASSSDRDWRGGNQPQHF
TGTGCCAGCAGCTCCGACAGGGATTGGAGGGGGGGCAATCAGCCCCAGCATTTT
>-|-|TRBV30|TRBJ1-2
CAWAGDRRPPYTF
TGTGCCTGGGCTGGCGACAGGCGCCCTCCCTACACCTTC
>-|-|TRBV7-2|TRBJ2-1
CASSPIAVAGNEQFF
TGTGCCAGCAGTCCAATAGCCGTTGCCGGCAATGAGCAGTTCTTC
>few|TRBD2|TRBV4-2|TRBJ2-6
CASSQSRSSGSFGANVLTF
TGTGCCAGCAGCCAGAGCAGATCTAGCGGGAGTTTTGGGGCCAACGTCCTGACTTTC
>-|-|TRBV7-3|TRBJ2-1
CASSLGPASPLHEQFF
TGTGCCAGCAGCTTAGGCCCCGCTAGCCCGCTCCATGAGCAGTTCTTC
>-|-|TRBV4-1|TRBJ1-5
CASSQDGSVKPQHF
TGCGCCAGCAGCCAAGATGGCAGTGTCAAGCCCCAGCATTTT